The 25 T cell receptor beta chains reported below all come from one sample, sequenced in a study of T cells in Graves' hyperthyroidism and ophthalmopathy. There were TCR beta CDR3 regions amplified from RNA transcripts. Carried out on the TCR CDR3, a first-round RT-PCR used the HTBI primer set. MiXCR, run by TCRdb on the multiplex PCR reads, gives a single entry per CDR3 protein. The sample consists of 700,000 or so distinct CDR3 sequences, 15% to 20% of them appearing once. The specimen sequenced was blood. The source is a young man with Graves' hyperthyroidism.

This clonotype was observed many times. The chain is built from TRBV6-1 and TRBJ1-1; 7 nucleotides match TRBD1. Trimming removed 6 bases from V and 7 bases from J; junction bases left unmatched: 2. The CDR3 totals 11 residues. Germline lookup yields CDR1 MNHNS and CDR2 SASEGT. The CDR3 is CASRDRIEAFF. Written as DNA, the CDR3 is TGTGCCAGCAGGGACAGGATTGAAGCTTTCTTT.

This clonotype was seen at least ten times. This sequence joins TRBV7-9 and TRBJ2-5; D assignment may be TRBD1 or TRBD2 (5 bases each). V was shortened by 5 bases and J by 3 bases, with 10 bases between the two germline ends. CDR3 size: 13 residues. Germline V gives CDR1 SEHNR, CDR2 FQNEAQ (reference sequence). The CDR3 spells CASSLGTKETQYF. DNA for the CDR3: TGTGCCAGCAGCCTGGGGACCAAAGAGACCCAGTACTTC. Variable domain in full (rest from reference TRBV7-9 and TRBJ2-5): DTGVSQNPRHKITKRGQNVTFRCDPISEHNRLYWYRQTLGQGPEFLTYFQNEAQLEKSRLLSDRFSAERPKGSFSTLEIQRTEQGDSAMYLCASSLGTKETQYFGPGTRLLVL.

This chain links TRBV4-1 with TRBJ2-1, with D unclear. V was trimmed by 4 bases and J by 6 bases, leaving 13 bases between them. Germline CDR1 reads MGHRA; CDR2 reads YSYEKL. This CDR3 is 14 amino acids long. In DNA, the CDR3 is TGCGCCAGCAGCCGAGTTGGGCGACTCAATGAGCAGTTCTTC. It is translated as CASSRVGRLNEQFF.

This clonotype was observed a handful of times. One base away lies a much larger clone, so this may be a sequencing read error. This chain links TRBV3-1 with TRBJ1-1, with D hard to call. V was pared by 1 base and J by 5 bases, with 8 bases between. Germline V gene data show CDR1 as LGHDT and CDR2 as YNNKEL (reference sequence). This CDR3 has 13 residues. CDR3 sequence: CASSQGVKTEAFF. CDR3 coding DNA: TGTGCCAGCAGCCAAGGGGTCAAGACTGAAGCTTTCTTT.

The chain combines TRBV9 with TRBJ2-7; TRBD2 aligns across 7 bases. In germline, CDR1 is SGDLS, CDR2 YYNGEE. The trim removed 3 bases at V and 6 bases at J, leaving 15 bases unmatched. The CDR3 has 16 amino acids. DNA for the CDR3: TGTGCCAGCAGCGCCTCGGCGGGGGTCTCCTCGGGCGAGCAGTACTTC. Translated, it gives CASSASAGVSSGEQYF.

This clonotype was seen a handful of times. V and J are TRBV29-1 and TRBJ1-5; no firm D call. CDR3 length equals 12 residues. CDR1 and CDR2 from the germline V gene are SQVTM and ANQGSEA. The germline V and J ends were trimmed by 1 base and 6 bases, with 7 bases remaining between them. The CDR3 loop reads CSVEVPGQPQHF. The CDR3 region has the DNA TGCAGCGTTGAAGTCCCGGGTCAGCCCCAGCATTTT. Using reference TRBV29-1 and TRBJ1-5 for the parts outside the CDR3, the full variable domain is SAVISQKPSRDICQRGTSLTIQCQVDSQVTMMFWYRQQPGQSLTLIATANQGSEATYESGFVIDKFPISRPNLTFSTLTVSNMSPEDSSIYLCSVEVPGQPQHFGDGTRLSIL.

The CDR3 protein is CSARDGRDSPNTGELFF. The CDR3 coding sequence is TGCAGTGCTAGAGACGGACGGGACAGCCCGAACACCGGGGAGCTGTTTTTT. The chain joins TRBV20-1 to TRBJ2-2, with TRBD1 matching over 7 bases. Germline V CDR1 and CDR2: DFQATT, SNEGSKA (reference sequence). After removal of 0 bases from V and 0 bases from J, the junction contained 7 bases not matched to a gene. The CDR3 runs to 17 residues.

This clonotype was observed many times. The chain links TRBV20-1 to TRBJ1-5; 7 bases are shared with TRBD1. V lost 3 bases and J lost 4; bases outside the gene matches: 3. Germline CDR1 DFQATT, CDR2 SNEGSKA (reference sequence). The CDR3 spans 13 residues. CDR3 residues: CSASGTVNQPQHF. Written as DNA, the CDR3 is TGCAGTGCTAGTGGGACAGTGAATCAGCCCCAGCATTTT.

This chain connects TRBV29-1 to TRBJ1-5; D possibly corresponds to TRBD1 (5 bases). The germline V gene has CDR1 SQVTM and CDR2 ANQGSEA. Trimming stripped 0 bases from V and 7 bases from J, with 10 bases between. This CDR3 is 13 amino acids long. In DNA form, the CDR3 reads TGCAGCGTTGAAGAGAGTTGGGGCCAGCCCCAGCATTTT. It codes for CSVEESWGQPQHF. Supplemented by reference TRBV29-1 and TRBJ1-5, the full variable domain reads SAVISQKPSRDICQRGTSLTIQCQVDSQVTMMFWYRQQPGQSLTLIATANQGSEATYESGFVIDKFPISRPNLTFSTLTVSNMSPEDSSIYLCSVEESWGQPQHFGDGTRLSIL.

This clonotype was picked up many times. The chain carries TRBV5-1 and TRBJ1-1; TRBD1 matches at 7 bases. J gave up 0 bases and V 4 bases, and 12 bases lay outside the gene matches. Germline CDR1 and CDR2: SGHRS and YFSETQ. There are 17 residues in the CDR3. CDR3 sequence (DNA): TGCGCCAGCAGCCTTGGATATACAGGGGTGGTGAACACTGAAGCTTTCTTT. This sequence encodes CASSLGYTGVVNTEAFF.

The rearrangement uses TRBV3-1 and TRBJ1-1; D is undetermined. V gave up 1 base and J gave up 0 bases, with 9 bases separating them. Germline V CDR1 and CDR2: LGHDT, YNNKEL (reference sequence). CDR3 length equals 15 residues. Written as DNA, the CDR3 is TGTGCCAGCAGCCAAGGTTCCGAGATGAACACTGAAGCTTTCTTT. It specifies CASSQGSEMNTEAFF.

This clonotype was observed at least ten times. The rearrangement uses TRBV6-2 or TRBV6-3 and TRBJ2-7; D is unresolved. Trimming took 4 bases from V and 0 from J, leaving 10 bases between them. Germline V lookup: CDR1 MNHEY, CDR2 SVGEGT. This CDR3 region has 14 residues. Here the CDR3 reads CASSLYRNSYEQYF. CDR3 coding DNA: TGTGCCAGCAGTTTATATAGGAACTCCTACGAGCAGTACTTC.

This clonotype has at least ten counts. In DNA, the CDR3 is TGTGCCAGCAGCTTAGGAGGGGCGTTGACCTTCTCCTACAATGAGCAGTTCTTC. As protein: CASSLGGALTFSYNEQFF. The rearrangement uses TRBV7-2 and TRBJ2-1, with D possibly called TRBD1 or TRBD2 (5 bases each). Germline V gives CDR1 SGHTA, CDR2 FQGNSA. Between the trimmed V and J ends, which lost 1 base and 0 bases, there was a span of 16 bases. The CDR3 is made up of 18 amino acids.

The V gene is TRBV15, the J gene TRBJ1-4; 10 positions agree with TRBD1. V shed 5 bases, J shed 8 bases, and the junction held 5 bases outside the gene matches. CDR3 length: 14 amino acids. Germline V gives CDR1 LNHNV, CDR2 YYDKDF (reference sequence). CDR3 nucleotide sequence: TGTGCCACCAGCCGGACAGGGGGACAGGAAAAACTGTTTTTT. Residues: CATSRTGGQEKLFF.

This clonotype came up many times. Here the CDR3 reads CASSLYGGRLAYEQYF. CDR3 nucleotides: TGTGCCAGCAGTTTATACGGTGGGAGGCTCGCCTACGAGCAGTACTTC. The rearrangement joins TRBV27 to TRBJ2-7; perhaps TRBD2 as D (6 bases). Germline loops: CDR1 MNHEY, CDR2 SMNVEV (reference sequence). CDR3 length: 16 amino acids. V lost 1 base to trimming and J lost 2 bases, with 15 bases between them.

This clonotype has just a few counts. This rearrangement joins TRBV5-1 to TRBJ2-3; 7 bases match TRBD2. CDR1 is SGHRS, CDR2 YFSETQ, per germline. The J segment lost 0 bases and the V segment lost 4 bases, leaving 8 bases of the junction unmatched. The CDR3 is made up of 16 amino acids. The chain's CDR3 is CASSRGLDSSTDTQYF. Here the CDR3 DNA reads TGCGCCAGCAGCCGAGGACTAGATTCTAGCACAGATACGCAGTATTTT. Drawing the rest from reference TRBV5-1 and TRBJ2-3, the complete variable domain is KAGVTQTPRYLIKTRGQQVTLSCSPISGHRSVSWYQQTPGQGLQFLFEYFSETQRNKGNFPGRFSGRQFSNSRSEMNVSTLELGDSALYLCASSRGLDSSTDTQYFGPGTRLTVL.

This clonotype has ten or more counts. This chain connects TRBV7-9 to TRBJ2-7; D is ambiguous. Germline V CDR1 and CDR2: SEHNR, FQNEAQ (reference sequence). The CDR3 consists of 13 residues. V shed 5 bases and J shed 5 bases, with 13 bases lying between them. CDR3 sequence: CASSRRDVDEQYF. In nucleotides, the CDR3 is TGTGCCAGCAGCCGAAGGGATGTCGACGAGCAGTACTTC.

This chain uses TRBV3-1 with TRBJ1-5; D is possibly TRBD1 (6 bases). CDR3 length: 15 residues. The V end lost 4 bases, the J end lost 5 bases, and 15 bases lay between the germline ends. Germline values: CDR1 LGHDT, CDR2 YNNKEL (reference sequence). The CDR3 region is CASSLSGGRDQPQHF. CDR3 nucleotides: TGTGCCAGCAGCCTCTCCGGGGGCAGGGATCAGCCCCAGCATTTT.

This sequence joins TRBV20-1 and TRBJ1-1; TRBD1 is a possible D gene (5 bases). The CDR3 totals 13 residues. Trimming took 4 bases from V and 1 from J, leaving 10 bases between them. Looked up from germline, CDR1 is DFQATT and CDR2 is SNEGSKA (reference sequence). CDR3 residues: CSATDRGNTEAFF. The CDR3 bases are TGCAGTGCTACCGACAGAGGGAACACTGAAGCTTTCTTT.

Turning to this clonotype: A much larger clone lies one base from this, so it may be a read error. The chain couples TRBV5-1 to TRBJ2-7; D is ambiguous. CDR1 and CDR2 (germline): SGHRS, YFSETQ. The CDR3 sequence is 13 residues long. The germline V and J ends were trimmed by 4 bases and 3 bases, with 11 bases remaining between them. The CDR3 loop is CASSLKPFYEQYF. Here the CDR3 DNA reads TGCGCCAGCAGCCTTAAGCCTTTCTACGAGCAGTACTTC.

This clonotype came up once. The genes are TRBV11-3 and TRBJ1-1; the D is unclear. Germline values: CDR1 SGHNT, CDR2 YENEEA. The V end was cut by 2 bases, the J end by 1 base, with 8 bases between. CDR3 length: 14 residues. CDR3 nucleotides: TGTGCCAGCAGCTTAAAAGCGGGGAACACTGAAGCTTTCTTT. Translated, it gives CASSLKAGNTEAFF.

This clonotype was observed a few times. As DNA, the CDR3 is TGCGCCAGCAGCTCCTCTATGGGACAGGGCTACACAGATACGCAGTATTTT. This translates into CASSSSMGQGYTDTQYF. The V and J genes are TRBV5-1 and TRBJ2-3, with TRBD1 matching over 9 bases. Trimming took 3 bases from V and 2 from J; bases not matched to a gene: 10. The CDR3 runs 17 residues. Germline V CDR1 and CDR2: SGHRS, YFSETQ.

This clonotype turned up a few times. V is TRBV9 and J is TRBJ2-2, with 8 bases that match TRBD2. The CDR3 sequence is 16 residues long. J lost 3 bases, V lost 4 bases, and 8 bases had no gene match. CDR1 and CDR2 (germline): SGDLS, YYNGEE. The CDR3 sequence is CASSPRGTRYTGELFF. CDR3 DNA sequence: TGTGCCAGCAGCCCTCGTGGGACTAGGTACACCGGGGAGCTGTTTTTT.

Ten or more counts support this clonotype. The rearrangement uses TRBV11-3 and TRBJ2-1; possibly TRBD1 for D (6 bases). Germline CDR1 is SGHNT and CDR2 is YENEEA. With 5 bases removed from V and 9 bases from J, the gap between germline ends came to 20 bases. The CDR3 covers 15 residues. The CDR3 here is CASSVRTAYRSEQFF. CDR3 sequence (DNA): TGTGCCAGCAGCGTTAGGACAGCCTACCGAAGTGAGCAGTTCTTC.

This clonotype appeared many times. The chain employs TRBV13 and TRBJ2-2; TRBD2 matches at 11 bases. Unmatched junction bases numbered 16, after V lost 4 bases and J lost 6 bases. The CDR3 is made up of 19 amino acids. Looked up from germline, CDR1 is PRHDT and CDR2 is FYEKMQ (reference sequence). In nucleotides, the CDR3 is TGTGCCAGCAGCTGGCCCGGGACTAGCGGTACAAGAGAAGCCGGGGAGCTGTTTTTT. It specifies CASSWPGTSGTREAGELFF.